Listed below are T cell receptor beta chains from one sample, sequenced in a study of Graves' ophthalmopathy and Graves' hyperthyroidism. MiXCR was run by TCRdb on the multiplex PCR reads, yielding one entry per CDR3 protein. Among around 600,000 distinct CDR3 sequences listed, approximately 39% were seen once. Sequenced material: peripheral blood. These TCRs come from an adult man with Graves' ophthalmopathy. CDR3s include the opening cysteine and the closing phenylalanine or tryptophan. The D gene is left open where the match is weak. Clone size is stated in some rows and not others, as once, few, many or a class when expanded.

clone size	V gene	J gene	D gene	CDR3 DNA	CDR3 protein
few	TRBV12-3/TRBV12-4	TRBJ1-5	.	TGTGCCAGCAGTCCAGGGAACCCTAATCAGCCCCAGCATTTT	CASSPGNPNQPQHF
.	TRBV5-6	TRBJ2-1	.	TGTGCCAGCAGCTTGTTTCTAACGGGCGTGGATGAGCAGTTCTTC	CASSLFLTGVDEQFF
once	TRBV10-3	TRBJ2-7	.	TGTGCCAGCAAACCCCGGACAACTACCTACGAGCAGTACTTC	CASKPRTTTYEQYF
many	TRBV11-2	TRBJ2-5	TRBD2	TGTGCCAGCAGCCAGGCCAGCGGGGGGTTCGAGACCCAGTACTTC	CASSQASGGFETQYF
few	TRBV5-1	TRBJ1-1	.	TGCGCCAGCAGCTTGGCCACAGGGAGGGGGACCACTGAAGCTTTCTTT	CASSLATGRGTTEAFF
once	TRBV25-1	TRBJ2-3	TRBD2	TGTGCCAGCACCCTAGCGGGAGGACCGGATACGCAGTATTTT	CASTLAGGPDTQYF
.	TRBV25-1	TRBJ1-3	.	TGTGCCAGCTCGTACAGGGACTCTGGAAACACCATATATTTT	CASSYRDSGNTIYF
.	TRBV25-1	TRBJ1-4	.	TGTGCCAGCAGTTACTACGGGCTCGGAGGGGAACTGTTTTTT	CASSYYGLGGELFF
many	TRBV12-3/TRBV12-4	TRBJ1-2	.	TGTGCCAGCAGCGGGACCTCATCAAGGGCTGGCTACACCTTC	CASSGTSSRAGYTF
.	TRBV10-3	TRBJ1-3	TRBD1	TGTGCCATCAGTCCACGGGACAGCTCTGGAAACACCATATATTTT	CAISPRDSSGNTIYF
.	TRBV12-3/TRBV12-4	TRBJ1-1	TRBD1	TGTGCCAGCGGCCACGGGACAGGGAGCACTGAAGCTTTCTTT	CASGHGTGSTEAFF
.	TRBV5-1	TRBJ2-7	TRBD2	TGCGCCAGCAGCTTGATGGGACTAGCGGAAGAGCAGTACTTC	CASSLMGLAEEQYF
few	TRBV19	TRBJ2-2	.	TGTGCCAGTAGTATAGACCCGGACGCCCCGAACACCGGGGAGCTGTTTTTT	CASSIDPDAPNTGELFF
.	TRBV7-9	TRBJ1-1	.	TGTGCCAGCAGCTCGGGACTAGCAGCTTTCTTT	CASSSGLAAFF
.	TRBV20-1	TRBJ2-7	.	TGCAGTGCTAGAGAACACAGATCCTCCTACGAGCAGTACTTC	CSAREHRSSYEQYF
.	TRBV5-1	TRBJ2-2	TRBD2	TGCGCCAGCAGCCGAAACCTTCTAGCGGACACCGGGGAGCTGTTTTTT	CASSRNLLADTGELFF
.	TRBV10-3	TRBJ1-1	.	TGTGCCATCACCCAGGACACAGTGAACACTGAAGCTTTCTTT	CAITQDTVNTEAFF